One and the same sample provided the 6 T cell receptor beta chains below, sequenced in a study of blood T cell repertoires in COVID-19. Method: immunoSEQ multiplex PCR; TCRdb's copy keeps in-frame clones and lacks some. Of 100,000 or so clones in the sample, 85% were seen once. The sample was peripheral blood. The source of these receptors is a woman in her seventies with active or convalescent COVID-19.

V gene TRBV10-3 combines with J gene TRBJ1-1; perhaps TRBD1 as D (5 bases). The V end was cut by 10 bases, the J end by 6 bases, with 18 bases between. Germline V gene data show CDR1 as ENHRY and CDR2 as SYGVKD. This CDR3 is 13 amino acids long. CDR3 DNA sequence: TGTGCCACCAGGTCCGGGCGGGGGGCTGAAGCTTTCTTT. Protein: CATRSGRGAEAFF.

On this clone: Mismatch with germline at one junction end may stem from a read error. The J gene is TRBJ1-5, the V gene TRBV7-7, with D possibly TRBD1 on 5 matching bases. This CDR3 has 17 residues. Germline CDR1 SSHAT, CDR2 FNYEAQ (reference sequence). CDR3 amino acids: CASSLVCGGGSNQPQHF. CDR3 sequence (DNA): TGTGCTAGCAGCTTAGTTTGCGGGGGGGGGAGCAATCAGCCCCAGCATTTT.

The chain uses TRBV5-5 and TRBJ2-5; TRBD2 aligns across 7 bases. The CDR3 totals 14 residues. With V trimmed by 4 bases and J by 5 bases, 8 bases remained unmatched. Per germline, CDR1 SGHKS and CDR2 YYEKEE (reference sequence). The CDR3 nucleotides read TGTGCCAGCAGCCCCCTGGCGGGGGACGAGACCCAGTACTTC. Protein sequence: CASSPLAGDETQYF.

Of note for this clone: Relative to the germline gene, one junction end is altered; a read error may explain this. The J gene is TRBJ1-2, the V gene TRBV9; D gene unclear. Germline assignment: CDR1 SGDLS and CDR2 YYNGEE. The CDR3 has 13 residues. CDR3 loop: CASSVAAVGPLSF. The CDR3 nucleotides are TGTGCCAGCAGCGTAGCTGCGGTAGGTCCCCTATCCTTC.

This clone has just a few counts. The chain couples TRBV29-1 to TRBJ2-5, with 7 bases that match TRBD1. The CDR3 sequence is 13 residues long. Germline lookup yields CDR1 SQVTM and CDR2 ANQGSEA. V shed 4 bases, J shed 4 bases, and the junction held 6 bases outside the gene matches. The CDR3 sequence: CSVVGPGGETQYF. DNA of the CDR3: TGCAGCGTTGTCGGTCCAGGGGGAGAGACCCAGTACTTC.

This sequence joins TRBV12-5 and TRBJ2-4; 8 nucleotides match TRBD2. Losses at the gene ends were 6 bases for V and 6 bases for J; bases not matched to a gene: 7. The CDR3 runs to 14 residues. Germline CDR1 LGHNT, CDR2 FRNRAP. CDR3 amino acids: CASGPSGSGNIQYF. In nucleotides, the CDR3 is TGTGCTAGTGGCCCGAGCGGGAGCGGAAACATTCAGTACTTC.